This T cell receptor beta chain was recovered during a study of T cells in tuberculosis. Study-wide background: CD1B tetramers identified T cells specific for mycobacterial lipid GMM. Whole-study results and caveats: Some low-affinity tetramer-binding T cells may be absent from this sample.

After thawing and overnight rest, PBMC were stained with GMM-loaded CD1B tetramer, viability dye and anti-CD3 for sorting. The CD1B tetramers carried C32 glucose monomycolate purified from Rhodococcus equi. From each donor, roughly 99,000 tetramer-negative cells were sorted. The CDR3 spans 14 residues. Trimming took off 2 bases at V and 4 bases at J, with 9 bases between the two ends. In germline, CDR1 is MNHEY, CDR2 SMNVEV (reference sequence). The protocol was immunoSEQ multiplex PCR, while the TCRdb copy is restricted to in-frame clones and leaves out a portion. The table includes roughly 59,000 clones, 81% detected once.

The source is an adult woman with latent tuberculosis. The chain combines TRBV27 with TRBJ2-1; perhaps TRBD1 as D (5 bases). Sequenced sample: CD1b-GMM tetramer-negative cells sorted from PBMCs. CDR3 sequence (DNA): TGTGCCAGCAGTTTAACAGGCGTTTACAATGAGCAGTTCTTC. Translating gives CASSLTGVYNEQFF.